This T cell receptor beta chain was identified in a study of prognosis after radiotherapy for stage I lung cancer. The authors amplified TCR beta CDR3 from genomic DNA using two-round multiplex PCR. Round-one PCR had primers specific to each TRBV and TRBJ gene. TCRdb reprocessed the multiplex PCR reads with MiXCR, giving one entry per CDR3 protein. The sample lists about 14,000 distinct CDR3 sequences, about 46% seen once, with 28% in the top ten. CDR1 SGDLS and CDR2 YYNGEE come from the germline V gene. V was pared by 3 bases and J by 0 bases, with 10 bases between. The CDR3 length is 15 residues. This clonotype has at least ten counts.

The sequence derives from a donor aged 50 or older with non-small cell lung cancer. This chain connects TRBV9 to TRBJ1-3; D gene uncertain. The sample consisted of PBMCs, taken before or after stereotactic body radiation therapy (not recorded which). CDR3 residues: CASSEGLTSGNTIYF. The CDR3 nucleotides are TGTGCCAGCAGCGAAGGACTGACCTCTGGAAACACCATATATTTT.